The rows below give T cell receptor beta chains drawn from one sample of a study of graft-versus-host responses after intestinal transplantation. Profiled with immunoSEQ multiplex PCR; TCRdb holds only in-frame clones, not every one. The profile shows tens of thousands of clones, 90% of them singletons. For these receptors, no antigen is known. The specimen was unstimulated CD4+ T cells sorted from spleen or lymph node cells, collected before intestinal transplant. The receptor set was obtained from a human donor who received an intestinal transplant. CDR3s include the opening cysteine and the closing phenylalanine or tryptophan. A D gene is named only where the DNA matches it firmly. Clone size appears in some rows only: once, few, many, or a class for an expanded clone.

v_gene: TRBV4-1; j_gene: TRBJ2-1; abundance: -; len: 14; d_gene: -; CDR3nt: TGCGCCAGCAGCCAAGTGAAGTCGGTCGATGAGCAGTTCTTC; CDR3aa: CASSQVKSVDEQFF
v_gene: TRBV18; j_gene: TRBJ2-7; abundance: -; len: 12; d_gene: -; CDR3nt: TGTGCCAGCTCCCCGACCGATTCGGGGTGGTATTTC; CDR3aa: CASSPTDSGWYF
v_gene: TRBV19; j_gene: TRBJ2-2; abundance: once; len: 16; d_gene: TRBD2; CDR3nt: TGTGCCAGTAGCCTTCTGGCGGGGGTCGGCACCGGGGAGCTGTTTTTT; CDR3aa: CASSLLAGVGTGELFF
v_gene: TRBV6-1; j_gene: TRBJ1-2; abundance: once; len: 13; d_gene: -; CDR3nt: TGTGCCAGCAGTTCCCAGGGCAACTATGGCTACACCTTC; CDR3aa: CASSSQGNYGYTF
v_gene: TRBV5-1; j_gene: TRBJ2-3; abundance: -; len: 15; d_gene: -; CDR3nt: TGCGCCAGCAGCTTGGGGGGCAGGGTTGGAGATACGCAGTATTTT; CDR3aa: CASSLGGRVGDTQYF
v_gene: TRBV4-1; j_gene: TRBJ1-1; abundance: -; len: 15; d_gene: -; CDR3nt: TGCGCCAGCAGCCCCCCGAACAGGCCGAACACTGAAGCTTTCTTT; CDR3aa: CASSPPNRPNTEAFF
v_gene: TRBV2; j_gene: TRBJ1-6; abundance: few; len: 12; d_gene: -; CDR3nt: TGTGCCAGCAAGGGGGTAAACTCACCCCTCCACTTT; CDR3aa: CASKGVNSPLHF
v_gene: TRBV5-1; j_gene: TRBJ1-2; abundance: -; len: 13; d_gene: TRBD1; CDR3nt: TGCGCCAGCAGCTCCACAGGGGAGCGGGGCTACACCTTC; CDR3aa: CASSSTGERGYTF
v_gene: TRBV19; j_gene: TRBJ2-1; abundance: -; len: 19; d_gene: TRBD2; CDR3nt: TGTGCCAGTAGTATGGGGGAGTTAGCGGGGGGGCTAATTGCCAATGAGCAGTTCTTC; CDR3aa: CASSMGELAGGLIANEQFF
v_gene: TRBV5-6; j_gene: TRBJ1-1; abundance: -; len: 14; d_gene: TRBD1; CDR3nt: TGTGCCAGCAGCTCGACGGGACAGGGGCTTGAAGCTTTCTTT; CDR3aa: CASSSTGQGLEAFF
v_gene: TRBV5-6; j_gene: TRBJ1-1; abundance: few; len: 14; d_gene: -; CDR3nt: TGTGCCAGCAGCTTGGGACAGTGGGGCACTGAAGCTTTCTTT; CDR3aa: CASSLGQWGTEAFF
v_gene: TRBV2; j_gene: TRBJ1-5; abundance: -; len: 14; d_gene: TRBD1; CDR3nt: TGTGCCAGCAGTGCACAGGGGATCAATCAGCCCCAGCATTTT; CDR3aa: CASSAQGINQPQHF
v_gene: TRBV7-3; j_gene: TRBJ2-1; abundance: -; len: 18; d_gene: TRBD2; CDR3nt: TGTGCCAGCAGCTTAAGGGTAGCGGGGGTTTTCTCCTACAATGAGCAGTTCTTC; CDR3aa: CASSLRVAGVFSYNEQFF
v_gene: TRBV7-3; j_gene: TRBJ2-3; abundance: -; len: 15; d_gene: -; CDR3nt: TGTGCCAGCAGTCAAGTGGCGGGAAACACAGATACGCAGTATTTT; CDR3aa: CASSQVAGNTDTQYF
v_gene: TRBV7-6; j_gene: TRBJ2-7; abundance: -; len: 16; d_gene: -; CDR3nt: TGTGCCAGCAGCCAGCAGGATTTCGACCGTTCCTACGAGCAGTACTTC; CDR3aa: CASSQQDFDRSYEQYF
v_gene: TRBV6-1; j_gene: TRBJ2-1; abundance: -; len: 15; d_gene: TRBD1; CDR3nt: TGTGCCAGCATTGTTTCCGGGACAGGGGGGAATGAGCAGTTCTTC; CDR3aa: CASIVSGTGGNEQFF
v_gene: TRBV5-1; j_gene: TRBJ1-1; abundance: -; len: 16; d_gene: TRBD1; CDR3nt: TGCGCCAGCAGGTTTTTTCTCCCGGGACAGAACCCTGAAGCTTTCTTT; CDR3aa: CASRFFLPGQNPEAFF
v_gene: TRBV29-1; j_gene: TRBJ2-7; abundance: few; len: 12; d_gene: TRBD2; CDR3nt: TGCAGCGCGGGGCTAGCGGAATACGAGCAGTACTTC; CDR3aa: CSAGLAEYEQYF
v_gene: TRBV4-1; j_gene: TRBJ2-5; abundance: -; len: 12; d_gene: -; CDR3nt: TGCGCCAGCAGCCAAGGGCGGGAGACCCAGTACTTC; CDR3aa: CASSQGRETQYF
v_gene: TRBV10-2; j_gene: TRBJ2-2; abundance: -; len: 13; d_gene: -; CDR3nt: TGCGCCAGCAGTGGGGAGTGGCCCGGGGAGCTGTTTTTT; CDR3aa: CASSGEWPGELFF
v_gene: TRBV6-1; j_gene: TRBJ1-2; abundance: -; len: 11; d_gene: -; CDR3nt: TGTGCCATCTCCCAGGGATCAGGCTACACCTTC; CDR3aa: CAISQGSGYTF
v_gene: TRBV7-9; j_gene: TRBJ1-1; abundance: -; len: 17; d_gene: TRBD1; CDR3nt: TGTGCCAGCAGCTTAGCGGGACAGGGGGTATGGAACACTGAAGCTTTCTTT; CDR3aa: CASSLAGQGVWNTEAFF
v_gene: TRBV5-8; j_gene: TRBJ2-2; abundance: -; len: 13; d_gene: -; CDR3nt: TGTGCCAGCAGCCAAGGACATGCCGGGGAGCTGTTTTTT; CDR3aa: CASSQGHAGELFF
v_gene: TRBV5-1; j_gene: TRBJ2-1; abundance: -; len: 19; d_gene: TRBD2; CDR3nt: TGCGCCAGCAGCTTGTGGGGTAGCGGGGCCCCAAGCTCCTACAATGAGCAGTTCTTC; CDR3aa: CASSLWGSGAPSSYNEQFF
v_gene: TRBV15; j_gene: TRBJ1-4; abundance: -; len: 20; d_gene: -; CDR3nt: TGTGCCACCAGCAGAGATCCGGGGGGGTTTTCGCTGTCTACTAATGAAAAACTGTTTTTT; CDR3aa: CATSRDPGGFSLSTNEKLFF
v_gene: TRBV10-2; j_gene: TRBJ2-2; abundance: few; len: 15; d_gene: TRBD1; CDR3nt: TGCGCCAGCAGTGCGACAGGGGTGGACACCGGGGAGCTGTTTTTT; CDR3aa: CASSATGVDTGELFF
v_gene: TRBV5-1; j_gene: TRBJ2-1; abundance: -; len: 16; d_gene: TRBD2; CDR3nt: TGCGCCAGCAGTGTAGGCGGGGGGGCGTCCTACAATGAGCAGTTCTTC; CDR3aa: CASSVGGGASYNEQFF
v_gene: TRBV13; j_gene: TRBJ1-3; abundance: -; len: 15; d_gene: -; CDR3nt: TGTGCCAGCAGCTTATCCGGGGGCTCTGGAAACACCATATATTTT; CDR3aa: CASSLSGGSGNTIYF
v_gene: TRBV2; j_gene: TRBJ2-7; abundance: -; len: 14; d_gene: -; CDR3nt: TGTGCCAGCAGACAGCCTCTATGGTCCTACGAGCAGTACTTC; CDR3aa: CASRQPLWSYEQYF
v_gene: TRBV4-1; j_gene: TRBJ2-3; abundance: -; len: 19; d_gene: TRBD2; CDR3nt: TGCGCCAGCAGCCAAGCAGGAGTAGCGGGGGGGCAGGATTCAGATACGCAGTATTTT; CDR3aa: CASSQAGVAGGQDSDTQYF
v_gene: TRBV9; j_gene: TRBJ1-1; abundance: -; len: 15; d_gene: TRBD1; CDR3nt: TGTGCCAGCAGCCCAAGGGGGCGAGAGGACACTGAAGCTTTCTTT; CDR3aa: CASSPRGREDTEAFF
v_gene: TRBV12-5; j_gene: TRBJ2-7; abundance: -; len: 15; d_gene: TRBD2; CDR3nt: TGTGCTAGTGCCCCGGTCGGGACTAGCTCCTACGAGCAGTACTTC; CDR3aa: CASAPVGTSSYEQYF
v_gene: TRBV11-2; j_gene: TRBJ2-7; abundance: -; len: 14; d_gene: -; CDR3nt: TGTGCCAGCAGCTTTGGTCAGGCAAAATACGAGCAGTACTTC; CDR3aa: CASSFGQAKYEQYF
v_gene: TRBV7-3; j_gene: TRBJ2-7; abundance: once; len: 15; d_gene: TRBD2; CDR3nt: TGTGCCAGCAGCCCAAGACTAGCGGGACCCTACGAGCAGTACTTC; CDR3aa: CASSPRLAGPYEQYF
v_gene: TRBV12-2; j_gene: TRBJ2-5; abundance: -; len: 15; d_gene: -; CDR3nt: TGTGCAAGTCGCTCTAGCGGGGGGGGCCAAGAGACCCAGTACTTC; CDR3aa: CASRSSGGGQETQYF
v_gene: TRBV2; j_gene: TRBJ1-4; abundance: -; len: 13; d_gene: -; CDR3nt: TGTGCCAGCAGCCGGGGGGGTTCTGAAAAACTGTTTTTT; CDR3aa: CASSRGGSEKLFF
v_gene: TRBV5-1; j_gene: TRBJ1-6; abundance: -; len: 15; d_gene: TRBD1; CDR3nt: TGCGCCAGCAGCCGCACGGGACAGGGTGACTCACCCCTCCACTTT; CDR3aa: CASSRTGQGDSPLHF
v_gene: TRBV11-2; j_gene: TRBJ2-5; abundance: -; len: 16; d_gene: TRBD1; CDR3nt: TGTGCCAGCAGCTTAGGCGGACAGGGGGCTTGGGAGACCCAGTACTTC; CDR3aa: CASSLGGQGAWETQYF
v_gene: TRBV18; j_gene: TRBJ2-7; abundance: -; len: 18; d_gene: TRBD2; CDR3nt: TGTGCCAGCTCACCATTTCTGATTGGGGCTAGCGGGGCCTACGAGCAGTACTTC; CDR3aa: CASSPFLIGASGAYEQYF
v_gene: TRBV2; j_gene: TRBJ1-2; abundance: -; len: 12; d_gene: TRBD1; CDR3nt: TGTGCCAGCAGGGACAGGGGGCATGGCTACACCTTC; CDR3aa: CASRDRGHGYTF
v_gene: TRBV2; j_gene: TRBJ1-6; abundance: -; len: 15; d_gene: -; CDR3nt: TGTGCCAGCAGTGAAACCGGGACAAGAGATTCACCCCTCCACTTT; CDR3aa: CASSETGTRDSPLHF
v_gene: TRBV2; j_gene: TRBJ2-5; abundance: -; len: 12; d_gene: -; CDR3nt: TGTGCCAGCAGTGGGACAGTTGAGACCCAGTACTTC; CDR3aa: CASSGTVETQYF
v_gene: TRBV7-9; j_gene: TRBJ2-7; abundance: -; len: 12; d_gene: -; CDR3nt: TGTGCCAGCAGCAAAACAGTCTACGAGCAGTACTTC; CDR3aa: CASSKTVYEQYF
v_gene: TRBV27; j_gene: TRBJ1-2; abundance: -; len: 15; d_gene: -; CDR3nt: TGTGCCAGCAGTTTTAGGAGTTTTTTAACTGATGGCTACACCTTC; CDR3aa: CASSFRSFLTDGYTF
v_gene: TRBV20-1; j_gene: TRBJ1-1; abundance: -; len: 11; d_gene: TRBD1; CDR3nt: TGCAGTGTTACAGGGGGGGCTGAAGCTTTCTTT; CDR3aa: CSVTGGAEAFF
v_gene: TRBV19; j_gene: TRBJ1-5; abundance: -; len: 15; d_gene: -; CDR3nt: TGTGCCAGTAGTATAGCTGGGGCGGGCAATCAGCCCCAGCATTTT; CDR3aa: CASSIAGAGNQPQHF
v_gene: TRBV5-1; j_gene: TRBJ1-1; abundance: -; len: 14; d_gene: -; CDR3nt: TGCGCCAGCAGCTTGTCGGTTACGAACACTGAAGCTTTCTTT; CDR3aa: CASSLSVTNTEAFF